This T cell receptor (beta chain) was sequenced for a study of OX40 agonist ivuxolimab in advanced cancers. Regarding the study in general: Ivuxolimab, which targeted the costimulatory receptor OX40 (CD134), was an agonistic, fully human IgG2 monoclonal antibody. Intravenous ivuxolimab was administered to patients every 2 weeks at six dose levels: 0.01, 0.1, 0.3, 1.5, 3 and 10 mg/kg. Partial responses occurred in three dose-escalation patients: two with cutaneous melanoma and one with hepatocellular carcinoma. The purpose of peripheral TCRbeta sequencing was to test whether ivuxolimab changed TCR sequence diversity and led to clonal T-cell expansion. Of the 50 to 55 patients in dose escalation, about 20 had hepatocellular carcinoma, about 15 had melanoma, 9 had renal cell carcinoma and 9 had head and neck cancer. Prior anti-PD-1, anti-PD-L1 or anti-CTLA-4 therapy was permitted, and 35% to 40% of dose-escalation patients had received checkpoint inhibitors. The paper covers the monotherapy dose-escalation part of the phase I ivuxolimab trial, which included N ≈ 50 patients. A male proportion of roughly 80% and a mean age of around 60 years, ranging from roughly 23 to 85, were recorded for the dose-escalation cohort. What the research found in general, with its limitations: In the 0.1-3.0 mg/kg groups, partial responders were among the patients with the lowest normalized peripheral clonal expansion, particularly in CD8+ T cells. Low levels of normalized T-cell clonal expansion were also shown by some nonresponding patients. Which antigens the clonally expanded peripheral T cells were specific for was not determined. After ivuxolimab, CD8+ T cells had more expanded clones than CD4+ T cells on average. At doses of 0.1 to 3.0 mg/kg, clonal expansion of both CD4+ and CD8+ blood T cells was observed from baseline to week 6.

CDR1 and CDR2 are read off the germline V gene (reference sequence) as MNHNY and SVGAGI. V loses 5 bases, J loses 1 base, and the germline ends lie 9 bases apart. Reading from cysteine to phenylalanine, the CDR3 counts 14 amino acids. Only CDR3 DNA is held: 42 bases, read in frame from base 1. This clone was observed a single time. The antigen it binds to is not known. No clone much larger than this one lies a single base away; base qualities are absent. Patients with autoimmune disease history or receiving systemic immunosuppression were excluded from the trial. Peripheral blood for TCR sequencing was collected from all dose cohorts at baseline, on cycle 4 day 1, and on cycle 7 day 1. The samples were drawn from a first-in-human, open-label, multicenter phase I dose-escalation trial of ivuxolimab. Adults with locally advanced or metastatic melanoma, renal cell carcinoma, hepatocellular carcinoma or head and neck squamous cell carcinoma were enrolled in the trial. Before TCR sequencing, CD4+ T cells and CD8+ T cells were sorted from peripheral blood as separate populations.

Genomic DNA was extracted from sorted cells for sequencing of the TCRbeta CDR3 region. TCRbeta CDR3 regions were sequenced using the immunoSEQ Assay. TCRdb mirrors the immuneACCESS table, restricted to in-frame sequences. Some clones are absent from its copies; in checked studies, under half trace to an unresolved V gene, and the reason for the others is unknown. A total of roughly 130,000 clones appear in this sample, over 85% of them only once. About 0.14% of the sample is held by the ten biggest clonotypes. This receptor was identified in an adult with an advanced solid tumor such as melanoma, head and neck, liver or kidney cancer. The material sequenced was CD4+ or CD8+ T cells sorted from blood, taken in a trial of the OX40 agonist ivuxolimab. Recombination linked TRBV6-6 to TRBJ1-3, with TRBD1 as a weak D call on 5 bases. CDR3 loop: CASSDQGSGNTIYF. The DNA reads TGTGCCAGCAGTGATCAGGGATCTGGAAACACCATATATTTT.